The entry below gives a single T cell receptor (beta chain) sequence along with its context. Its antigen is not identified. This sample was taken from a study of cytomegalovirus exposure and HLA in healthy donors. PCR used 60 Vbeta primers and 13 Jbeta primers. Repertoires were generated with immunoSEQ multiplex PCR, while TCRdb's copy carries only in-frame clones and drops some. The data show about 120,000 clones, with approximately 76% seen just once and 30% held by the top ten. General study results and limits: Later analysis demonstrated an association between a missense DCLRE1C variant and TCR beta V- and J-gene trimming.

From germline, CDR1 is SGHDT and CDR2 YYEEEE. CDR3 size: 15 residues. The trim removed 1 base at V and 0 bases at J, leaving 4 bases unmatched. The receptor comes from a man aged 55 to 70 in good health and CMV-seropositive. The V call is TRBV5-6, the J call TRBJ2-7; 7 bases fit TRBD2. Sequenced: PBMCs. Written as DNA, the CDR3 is TGTGCCAGCAGCTTGAGCGGGGCGTTCTCCTACGAGCAGTACTTC. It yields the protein CASSLSGAFSYEQYF.